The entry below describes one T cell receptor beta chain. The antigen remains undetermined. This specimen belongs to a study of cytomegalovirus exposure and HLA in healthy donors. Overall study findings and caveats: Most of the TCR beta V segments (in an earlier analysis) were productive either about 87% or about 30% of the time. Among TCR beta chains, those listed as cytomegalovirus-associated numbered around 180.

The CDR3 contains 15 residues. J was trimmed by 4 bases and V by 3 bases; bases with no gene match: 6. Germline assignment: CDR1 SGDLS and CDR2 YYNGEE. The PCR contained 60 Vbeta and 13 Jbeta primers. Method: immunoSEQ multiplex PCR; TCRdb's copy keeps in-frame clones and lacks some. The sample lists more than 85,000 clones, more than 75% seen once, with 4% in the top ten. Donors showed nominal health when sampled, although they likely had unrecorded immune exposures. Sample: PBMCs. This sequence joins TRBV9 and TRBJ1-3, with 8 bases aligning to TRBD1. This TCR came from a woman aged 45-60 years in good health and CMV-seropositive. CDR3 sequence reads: CASSGGTGAGNTIYF. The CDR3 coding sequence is TGTGCCAGCAGCGGCGGGACAGGCGCGGGAAACACCATATATTTT. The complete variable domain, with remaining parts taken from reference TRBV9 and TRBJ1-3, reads DSGVTQTPKHLITATGQRVTLRCSPRSGDLSVYWYQQSLDQGLQFLIQYYNGEERAKGNILERFSAQQFPDLHSELNLSSLELGDSALYFCASSGGTGAGNTIYFGEGSWLTVV.